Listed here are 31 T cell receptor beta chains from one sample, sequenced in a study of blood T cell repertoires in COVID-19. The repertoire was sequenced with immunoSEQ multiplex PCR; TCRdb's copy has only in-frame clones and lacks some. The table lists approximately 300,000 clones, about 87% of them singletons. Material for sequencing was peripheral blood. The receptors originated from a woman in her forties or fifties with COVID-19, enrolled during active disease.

The CDR3 reads CATSDLRDLQETQYF. The CDR3 region has the DNA TGTGCCACCAGTGATTTGCGGGATCTTCAAGAGACCCAGTACTTC. The genes are TRBV24-1 and TRBJ2-5, with D possibly being TRBD2 (5 bases). V dropped 0 bases and J dropped 2 bases, with 9 bases sitting between them. This CDR3 contains 15 residues. Germline CDR1 reads KGHDR; CDR2 reads SFDVKD.

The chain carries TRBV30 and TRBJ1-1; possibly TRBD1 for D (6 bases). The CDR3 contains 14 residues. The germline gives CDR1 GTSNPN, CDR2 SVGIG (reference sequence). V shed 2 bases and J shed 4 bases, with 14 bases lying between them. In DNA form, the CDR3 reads TGTGCCTGGAGTAAGCCGGGACATTCCACTGAAGCTTTCTTT. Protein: CAWSKPGHSTEAFF.

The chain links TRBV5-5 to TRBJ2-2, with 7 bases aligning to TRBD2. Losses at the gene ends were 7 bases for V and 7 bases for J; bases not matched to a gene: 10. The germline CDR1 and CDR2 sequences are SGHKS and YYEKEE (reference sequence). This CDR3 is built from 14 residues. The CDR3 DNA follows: TGTGCCAGCGGGTACGGGGGGTTGGTCGGGGAGCTGTTTTTT. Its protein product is CASGYGGLVGELFF.

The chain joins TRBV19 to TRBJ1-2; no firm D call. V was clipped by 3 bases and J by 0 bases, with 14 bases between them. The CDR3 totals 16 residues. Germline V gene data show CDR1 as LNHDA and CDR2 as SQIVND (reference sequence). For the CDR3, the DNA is TGTGCCAGTAGTATGGCGGTGAGCACTACTAACTATGGCTACACCTTC. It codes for CASSMAVSTTNYGYTF.

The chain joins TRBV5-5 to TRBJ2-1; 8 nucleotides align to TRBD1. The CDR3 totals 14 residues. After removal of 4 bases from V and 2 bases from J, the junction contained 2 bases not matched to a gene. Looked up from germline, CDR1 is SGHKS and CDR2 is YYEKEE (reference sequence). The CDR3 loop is CASSQGAAYNEQFF. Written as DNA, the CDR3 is TGTGCCAGCAGCCAGGGGGCGGCCTACAATGAGCAGTTCTTC.

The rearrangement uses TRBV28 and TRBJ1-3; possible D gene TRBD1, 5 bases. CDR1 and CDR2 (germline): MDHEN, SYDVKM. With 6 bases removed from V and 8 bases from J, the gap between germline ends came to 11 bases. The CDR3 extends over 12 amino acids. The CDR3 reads CASSGGLYTIYF. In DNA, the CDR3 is TGTGCCAGCAGCGGGGGGTTATACACCATATATTTT.

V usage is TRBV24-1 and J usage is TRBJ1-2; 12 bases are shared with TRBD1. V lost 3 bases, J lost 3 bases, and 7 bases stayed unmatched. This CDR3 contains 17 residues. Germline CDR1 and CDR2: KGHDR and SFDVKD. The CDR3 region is CATSDPGTGGAYYGYTF. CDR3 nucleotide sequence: TGTGCCACCAGTGATCCCGGGACAGGGGGCGCTTACTATGGCTACACCTTC.

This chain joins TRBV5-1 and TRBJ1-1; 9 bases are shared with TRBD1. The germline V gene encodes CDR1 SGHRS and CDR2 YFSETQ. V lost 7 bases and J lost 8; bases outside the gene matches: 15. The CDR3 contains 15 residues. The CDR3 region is CASSRQGDYSLEAFF. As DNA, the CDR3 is TGCGCCAGCTCAAGACAGGGGGATTATTCCCTAGAAGCTTTCTTT.

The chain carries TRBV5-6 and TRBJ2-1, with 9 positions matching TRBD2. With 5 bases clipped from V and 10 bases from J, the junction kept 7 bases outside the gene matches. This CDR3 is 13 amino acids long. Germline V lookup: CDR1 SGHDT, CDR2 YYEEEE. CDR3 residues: CASRLAGASEQFF. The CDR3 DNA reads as TGTGCCAGCAGGTTAGCGGGAGCTTCGGAGCAGTTCTTC. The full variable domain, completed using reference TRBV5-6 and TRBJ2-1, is DAGVTQSPTHLIKTRGQQVTLRCSPKSGHDTVSWYQQALGQGPQFIFQYYEEEERQRGNFPDRFSGHQFPNYSSELNVNALLLGDSALYLCASRLAGASEQFFGPGTRLTVL.

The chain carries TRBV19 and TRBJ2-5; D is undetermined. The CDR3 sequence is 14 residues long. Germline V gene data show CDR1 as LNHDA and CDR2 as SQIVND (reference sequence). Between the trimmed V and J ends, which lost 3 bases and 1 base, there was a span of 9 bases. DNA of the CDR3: TGTGCCAGTAGTATTGGGCCTTCCCAAGAGACCCAGTACTTC. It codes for CASSIGPSQETQYF.

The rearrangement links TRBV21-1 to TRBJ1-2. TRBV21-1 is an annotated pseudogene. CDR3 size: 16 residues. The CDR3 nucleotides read TGTGCCAGCAGCAAAGCGCCCCCGCAAGGAGGTGATGGCTACACCTTC. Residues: CASSKAPPQGGDGYTF.

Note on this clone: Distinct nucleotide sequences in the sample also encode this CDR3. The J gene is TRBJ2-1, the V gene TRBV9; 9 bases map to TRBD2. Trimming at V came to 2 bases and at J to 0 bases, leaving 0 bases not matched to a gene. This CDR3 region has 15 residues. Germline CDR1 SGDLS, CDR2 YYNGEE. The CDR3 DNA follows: TGTGCCAGCAGCGTTAGCGGGAGCTCCTACAATGAGCAGTTCTTC. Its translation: CASSVSGSSYNEQFF. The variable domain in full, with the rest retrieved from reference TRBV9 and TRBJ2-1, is DSGVTQTPKHLITATGQRVTLRCSPRSGDLSVYWYQQSLDQGLQFLIQYYNGEERAKGNILERFSAQQFPDLHSELNLSSLELGDSALYFCASSVSGSSYNEQFFGPGTRLTVL.

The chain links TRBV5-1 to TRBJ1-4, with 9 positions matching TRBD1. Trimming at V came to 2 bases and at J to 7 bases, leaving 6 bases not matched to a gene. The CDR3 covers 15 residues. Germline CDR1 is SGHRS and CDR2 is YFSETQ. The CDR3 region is CASSFGDREGEKLFF. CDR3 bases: TGCGCCAGCAGCTTTGGGGACAGGGAGGGTGAAAAACTGTTTTTT. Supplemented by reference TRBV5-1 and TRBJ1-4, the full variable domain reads KAGVTQTPRYLIKTRGQQVTLSCSPISGHRSVSWYQQTPGQGLQFLFEYFSETQRNKGNFPGRFSGRQFSNSRSEMNVSTLELGDSALYLCASSFGDREGEKLFFGSGTQLSVL.

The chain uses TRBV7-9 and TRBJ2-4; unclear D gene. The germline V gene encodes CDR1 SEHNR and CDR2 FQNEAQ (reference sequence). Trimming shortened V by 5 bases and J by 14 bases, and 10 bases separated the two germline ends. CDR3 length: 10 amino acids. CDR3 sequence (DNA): TGTGCCAGCAGCAACTCCCCTGAGTACTTC. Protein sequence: CASSNSPEYF.

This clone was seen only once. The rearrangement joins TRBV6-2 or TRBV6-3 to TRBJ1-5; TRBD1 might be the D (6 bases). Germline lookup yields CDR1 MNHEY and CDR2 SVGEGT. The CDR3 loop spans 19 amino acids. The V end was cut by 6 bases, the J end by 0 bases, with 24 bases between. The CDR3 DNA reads TGTGCCAGCAGCCCCTCCCTCGGGACAACATCACTTAGCAATCAGCCCCAGCATTTT. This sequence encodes CASSPSLGTTSLSNQPQHF.

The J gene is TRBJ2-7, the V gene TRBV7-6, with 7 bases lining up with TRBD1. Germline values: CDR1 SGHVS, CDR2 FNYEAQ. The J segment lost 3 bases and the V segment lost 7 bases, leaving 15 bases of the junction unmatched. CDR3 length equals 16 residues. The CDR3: CASTNLRQGRVYEQYF. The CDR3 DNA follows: TGTGCCAGCACCAATCTGAGACAGGGTCGGGTCTACGAGCAGTACTTC. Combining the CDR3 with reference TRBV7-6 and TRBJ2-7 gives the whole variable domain GAGVSQSPRYKVTKRGQDVALRCDPISGHVSLYWYRQALGQGPEFLTYFNYEAQQDKSGLPNDRFSAERPEGSISTLTIQRTEQRDSAMYRCASTNLRQGRVYEQYFGPGTRLTVT.

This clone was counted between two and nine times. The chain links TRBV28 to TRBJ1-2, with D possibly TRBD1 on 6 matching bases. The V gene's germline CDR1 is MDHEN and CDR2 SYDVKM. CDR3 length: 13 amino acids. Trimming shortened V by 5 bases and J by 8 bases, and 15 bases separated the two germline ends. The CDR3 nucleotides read TGTGCCAGCAGTCCCAACAGGGTTAACGGCTACACCTTC. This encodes CASSPNRVNGYTF.

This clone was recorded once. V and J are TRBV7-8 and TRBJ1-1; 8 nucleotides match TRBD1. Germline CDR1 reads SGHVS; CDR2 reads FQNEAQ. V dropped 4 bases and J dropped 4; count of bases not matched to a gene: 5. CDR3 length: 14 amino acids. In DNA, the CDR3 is TGTGCCAGCAGCTCGAGGACAGGGAGCACTGAAGCTTTCTTT. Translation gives CASSSRTGSTEAFF. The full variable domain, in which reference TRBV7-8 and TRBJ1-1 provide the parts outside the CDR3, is GAGVSQSPRYKVAKRGQDVALRCDPISGHVSLFWYQQALGQGPEFLTYFQNEAQLDKSGLPSDRFFAERPEGSVSTLKIQRTQQEDSAVYLCASSSRTGSTEAFFGQGTRLTVV.

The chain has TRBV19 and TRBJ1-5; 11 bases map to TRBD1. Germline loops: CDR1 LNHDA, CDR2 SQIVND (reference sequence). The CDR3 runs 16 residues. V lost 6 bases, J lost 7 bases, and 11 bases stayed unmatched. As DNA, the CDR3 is TGTGCCAGTAGCCGCCGTTCCGGGACAGGGGGACAGCCCCAGCATTTT. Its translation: CASSRRSGTGGQPQHF.

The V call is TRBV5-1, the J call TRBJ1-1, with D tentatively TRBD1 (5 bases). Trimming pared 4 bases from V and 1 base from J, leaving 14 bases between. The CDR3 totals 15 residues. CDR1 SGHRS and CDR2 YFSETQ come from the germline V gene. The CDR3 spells CASSVMDTRNTEAFF. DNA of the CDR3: TGCGCCAGCAGCGTAATGGACACCAGGAACACTGAAGCTTTCTTT. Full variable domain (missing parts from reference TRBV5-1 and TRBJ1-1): KAGVTQTPRYLIKTRGQQVTLSCSPISGHRSVSWYQQTPGQGLQFLFEYFSETQRNKGNFPGRFSGRQFSNSRSEMNVSTLELGDSALYLCASSVMDTRNTEAFFGQGTRLTVV.

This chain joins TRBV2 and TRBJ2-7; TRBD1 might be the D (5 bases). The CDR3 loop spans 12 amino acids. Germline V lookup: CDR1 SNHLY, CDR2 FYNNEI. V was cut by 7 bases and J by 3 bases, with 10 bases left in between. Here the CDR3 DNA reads TGTGCCAGCACGAGACAGAACTACGAGCAGTACTTC. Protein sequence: CASTRQNYEQYF.

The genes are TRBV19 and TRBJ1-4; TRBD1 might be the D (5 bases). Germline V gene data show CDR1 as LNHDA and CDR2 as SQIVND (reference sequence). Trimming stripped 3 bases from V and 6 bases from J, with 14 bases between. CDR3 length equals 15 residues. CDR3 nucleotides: TGTGCCAGTAGTATTGGGGGGGGAACGGATGAAAAACTGTTTTTT. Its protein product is CASSIGGGTDEKLFF.

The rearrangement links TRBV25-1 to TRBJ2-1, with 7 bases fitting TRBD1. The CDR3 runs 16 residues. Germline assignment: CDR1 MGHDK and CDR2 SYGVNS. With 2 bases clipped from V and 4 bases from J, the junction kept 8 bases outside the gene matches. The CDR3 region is CASSEETGVPYNEQFF. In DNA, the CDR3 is TGTGCCAGCAGTGAAGAAACAGGGGTCCCTTACAATGAGCAGTTCTTC. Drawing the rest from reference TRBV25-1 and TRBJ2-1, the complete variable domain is EADIYQTPRYLVIGTGKKITLECSQTMGHDKMYWYQQDPGMELHLIHYSYGVNSTEKGDLSSESTVSRIRTEHFPLTLESARPSHTSQYLCASSEETGVPYNEQFFGPGTRLTVL.

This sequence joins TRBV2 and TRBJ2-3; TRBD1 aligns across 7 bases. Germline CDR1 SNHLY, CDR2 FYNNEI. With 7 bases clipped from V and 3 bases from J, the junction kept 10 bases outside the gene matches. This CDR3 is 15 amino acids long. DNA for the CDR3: TGTGCCAGCACCCTGCGAGACAGGGAAACAGATACGCAGTATTTT. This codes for CASTLRDRETDTQYF.

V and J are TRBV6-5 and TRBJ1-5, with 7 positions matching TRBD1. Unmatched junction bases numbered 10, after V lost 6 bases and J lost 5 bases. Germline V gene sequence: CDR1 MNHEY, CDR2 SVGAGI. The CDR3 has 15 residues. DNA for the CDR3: TGTGCCAGCAGCCCCCGACAGGGAACCGATCAGCCCCAGCATTTT. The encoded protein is CASSPRQGTDQPQHF.

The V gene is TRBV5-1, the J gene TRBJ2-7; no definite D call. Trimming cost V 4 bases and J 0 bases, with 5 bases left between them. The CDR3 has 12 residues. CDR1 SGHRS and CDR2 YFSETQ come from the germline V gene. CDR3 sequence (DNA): TGCGCCAGCAGCGCCAGCTCCTACGAGCAGTACTTC. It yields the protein CASSASSYEQYF.

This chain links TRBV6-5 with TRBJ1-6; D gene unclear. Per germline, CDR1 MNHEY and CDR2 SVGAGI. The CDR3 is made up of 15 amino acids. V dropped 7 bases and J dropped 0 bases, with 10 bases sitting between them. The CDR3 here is CASTEMSSYNSPLHF. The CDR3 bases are TGTGCCAGCACCGAAATGAGCTCCTATAATTCACCCCTCCACTTT.

CDR3 DNA: TGTGCCAGCAGGGGACAGGTCCGCGTCACCGGGGAGCTGTTTTTT. Amino acids: CASRGQVRVTGELFF. The chain combines TRBV6-6 with TRBJ2-2, with 8 bases matching TRBD1. Germline CDR1 is MNHNY and CDR2 is SVGAGI (reference sequence). V shed 6 bases and J 4 bases; nucleotides not matched to a gene: 7. This CDR3 region has 15 residues.

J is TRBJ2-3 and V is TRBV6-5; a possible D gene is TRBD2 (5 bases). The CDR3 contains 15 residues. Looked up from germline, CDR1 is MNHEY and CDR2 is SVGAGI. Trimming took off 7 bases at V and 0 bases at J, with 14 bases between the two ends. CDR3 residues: CASTMKGASTDTQYF. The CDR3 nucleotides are TGTGCCAGCACAATGAAGGGAGCCAGCACAGATACGCAGTATTTT.

The chain's CDR3 is CASSLAGGAYTEAFF. The CDR3 nucleotides are TGTGCCAGCAGCTTAGCGGGGGGAGCCTACACTGAAGCTTTCTTT. The rearrangement links TRBV7-6 to TRBJ1-1; D perhaps matches TRBD1 (5 bases). V was pared by 0 bases and J by 3 bases, with 11 bases between. In germline, CDR1 is SGHVS, CDR2 FNYEAQ. This CDR3 is 15 amino acids long.

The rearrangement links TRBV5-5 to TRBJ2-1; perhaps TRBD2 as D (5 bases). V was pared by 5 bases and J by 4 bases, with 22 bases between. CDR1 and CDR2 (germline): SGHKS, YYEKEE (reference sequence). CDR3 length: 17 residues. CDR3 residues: CASRAGQVLLIYNEQFF. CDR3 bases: TGTGCCAGCAGGGCGGGTCAGGTCCTTCTCATATACAATGAGCAGTTCTTC. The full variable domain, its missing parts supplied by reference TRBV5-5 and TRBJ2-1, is DAGVTQSPTHLIKTRGQQVTLRCSPISGHKSVSWYQQVLGQGPQFIFQYYEKEERGRGNFPDRFSARQFPNYSSELNVNALLLGDSALYLCASRAGQVLLIYNEQFFGPGTRLTVL.